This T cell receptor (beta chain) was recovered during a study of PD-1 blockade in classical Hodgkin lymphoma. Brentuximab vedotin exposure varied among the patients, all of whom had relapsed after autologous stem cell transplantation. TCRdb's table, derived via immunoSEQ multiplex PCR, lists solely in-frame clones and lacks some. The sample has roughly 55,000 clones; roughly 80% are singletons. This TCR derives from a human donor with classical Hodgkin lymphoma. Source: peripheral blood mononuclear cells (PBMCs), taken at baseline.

The CDR3 region is CASRTEDRAAFF. In DNA, the CDR3 is TGTGCCAGCAGGACTGAGGACAGGGCTGCGTTCTTC. The chain uses TRBV2 and TRBJ2-1; TRBD1 aligns across 8 bases. V was pared by 6 bases and J by 15 bases, with 10 bases of the junction left unmatched. The CDR3 runs 12 residues. The V gene's germline CDR1 is SNHLY and CDR2 FYNNEI.